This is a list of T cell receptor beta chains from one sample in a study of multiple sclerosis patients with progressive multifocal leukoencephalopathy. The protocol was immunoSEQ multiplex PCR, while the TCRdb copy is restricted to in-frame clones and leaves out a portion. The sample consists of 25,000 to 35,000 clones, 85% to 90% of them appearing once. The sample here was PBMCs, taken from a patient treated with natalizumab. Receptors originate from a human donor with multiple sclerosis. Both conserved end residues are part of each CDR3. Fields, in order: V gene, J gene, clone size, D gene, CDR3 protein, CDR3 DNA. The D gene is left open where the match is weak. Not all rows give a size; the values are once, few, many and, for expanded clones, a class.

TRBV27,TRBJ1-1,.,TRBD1,CASALNGQGRNTEAFF,TGTGCCAGCGCCTTAAACGGACAGGGCAGGAACACTGAAGCTTTCTTT
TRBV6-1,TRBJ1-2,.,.,CASSASVGAGNYGYTF,TGTGCCAGCAGTGCTAGCGTAGGGGCGGGTAACTATGGCTACACCTTC
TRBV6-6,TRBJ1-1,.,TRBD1,CASTQGQGINTEAFF,TGTGCCAGCACCCAAGGACAGGGGATTAACACTGAAGCTTTCTTT
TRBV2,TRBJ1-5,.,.,CASSPDGPRAPQHF,TGTGCCAGCTCCCCGGACGGTCCCAGGGCGCCCCAGCATTTT
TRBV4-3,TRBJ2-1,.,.,CASSQIGGESNEQFF,TGCGCCAGCAGCCAGATAGGAGGCGAATCGAATGAGCAGTTCTTC
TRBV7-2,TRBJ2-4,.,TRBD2,CASSSGSNIQYF,TGTGCCAGCAGTAGCGGGAGCAACATTCAGTACTTC
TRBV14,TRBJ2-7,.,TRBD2,CASSQHHGLAGPYEQYF,TGTGCCAGCAGCCAACACCATGGACTAGCGGGACCATACGAGCAGTACTTC
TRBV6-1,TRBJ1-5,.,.,CASSSSQSLWAQHF,TGTGCCAGCAGTTCAAGCCAGTCCCTTTGGGCCCAGCATTTT
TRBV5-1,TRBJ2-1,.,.,CASSLNLGPINEQFF,TGCGCCAGCAGCTTGAATCTGGGTCCGATCAATGAGCAGTTCTTC
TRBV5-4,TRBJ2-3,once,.,CASSLPKPTDTQYF,TGTGCCAGCAGCTTGCCCAAGCCCACAGATACGCAGTATTTT
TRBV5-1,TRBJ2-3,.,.,CASSLGDTSDTQYF,TGCGCCAGCAGCTTGGGTGACACTTCAGATACGCAGTATTTT